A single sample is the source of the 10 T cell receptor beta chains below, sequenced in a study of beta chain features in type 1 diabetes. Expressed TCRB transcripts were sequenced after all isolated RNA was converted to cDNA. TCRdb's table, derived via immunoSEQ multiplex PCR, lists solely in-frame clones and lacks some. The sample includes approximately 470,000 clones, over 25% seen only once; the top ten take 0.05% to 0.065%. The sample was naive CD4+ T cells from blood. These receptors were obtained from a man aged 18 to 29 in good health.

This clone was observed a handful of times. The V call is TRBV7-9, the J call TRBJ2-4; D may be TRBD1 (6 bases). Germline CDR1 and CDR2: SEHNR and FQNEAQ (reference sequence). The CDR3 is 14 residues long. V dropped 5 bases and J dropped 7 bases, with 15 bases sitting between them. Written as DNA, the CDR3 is TGTGCCAGCAGCACTGGACAGAGGGGCAACATTCAGTACTTC. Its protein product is CASSTGQRGNIQYF.

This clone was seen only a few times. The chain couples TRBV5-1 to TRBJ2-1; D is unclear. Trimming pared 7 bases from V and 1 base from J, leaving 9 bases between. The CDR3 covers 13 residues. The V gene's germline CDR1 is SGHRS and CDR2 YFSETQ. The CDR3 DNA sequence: TGCGCCAGCGCCGCCCTGTCCTACAATGAGCAGTTCTTC. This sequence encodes CASAALSYNEQFF.

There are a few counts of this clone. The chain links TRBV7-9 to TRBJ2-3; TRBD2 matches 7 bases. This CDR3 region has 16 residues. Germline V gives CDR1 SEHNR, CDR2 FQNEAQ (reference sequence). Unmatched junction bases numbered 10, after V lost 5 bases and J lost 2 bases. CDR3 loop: CASSPVKGLSTDTQYF. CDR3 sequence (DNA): TGTGCCAGCAGCCCCGTTAAGGGACTATCCACAGATACGCAGTATTTT.

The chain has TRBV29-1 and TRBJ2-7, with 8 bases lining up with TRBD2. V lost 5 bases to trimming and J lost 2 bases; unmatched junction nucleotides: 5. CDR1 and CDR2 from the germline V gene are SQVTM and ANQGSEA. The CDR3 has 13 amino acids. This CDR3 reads CSVRSGGTYEQYF. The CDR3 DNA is TGCAGCGTTCGGAGCGGGGGTACCTACGAGCAGTACTTC.

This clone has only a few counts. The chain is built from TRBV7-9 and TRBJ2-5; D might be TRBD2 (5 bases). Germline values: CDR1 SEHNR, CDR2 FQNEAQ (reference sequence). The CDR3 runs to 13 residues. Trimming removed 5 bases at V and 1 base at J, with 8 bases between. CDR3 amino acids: CASSPRAQETQYF. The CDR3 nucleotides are TGTGCCAGCAGCCCGCGGGCCCAAGAGACCCAGTACTTC.

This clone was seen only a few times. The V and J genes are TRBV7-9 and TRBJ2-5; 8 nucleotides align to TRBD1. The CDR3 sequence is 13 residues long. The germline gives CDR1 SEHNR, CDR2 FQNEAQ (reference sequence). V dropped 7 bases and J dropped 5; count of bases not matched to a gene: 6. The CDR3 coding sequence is TGTGCCAGCACCCTGACAGGGGTGGAGACCCAGTACTTC. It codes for CASTLTGVETQYF.

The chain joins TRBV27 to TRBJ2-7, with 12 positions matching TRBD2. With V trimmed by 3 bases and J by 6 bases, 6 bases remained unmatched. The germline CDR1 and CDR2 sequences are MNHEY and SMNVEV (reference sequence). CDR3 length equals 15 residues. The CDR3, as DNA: TGTGCCAGCAGTTTTTTGACTAGCGGGAGAGGCGAGCAGTACTTC. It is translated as CASSFLTSGRGEQYF.

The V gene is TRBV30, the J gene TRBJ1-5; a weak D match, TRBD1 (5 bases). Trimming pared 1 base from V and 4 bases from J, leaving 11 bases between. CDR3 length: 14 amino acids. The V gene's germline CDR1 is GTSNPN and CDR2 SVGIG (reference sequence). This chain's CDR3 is CAWSALRGNQPQHF. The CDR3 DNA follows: TGTGCCTGGAGTGCACTCCGGGGGAATCAGCCCCAGCATTTT.

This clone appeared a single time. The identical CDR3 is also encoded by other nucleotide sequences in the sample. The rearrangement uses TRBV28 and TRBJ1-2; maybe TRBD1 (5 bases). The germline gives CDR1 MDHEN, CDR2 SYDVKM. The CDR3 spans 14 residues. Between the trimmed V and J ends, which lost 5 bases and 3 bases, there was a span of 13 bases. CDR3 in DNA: TGTGCCAGCAGTCCCCTCGGGGGGGACTATGGCTACACCTTC. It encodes CASSPLGGDYGYTF.

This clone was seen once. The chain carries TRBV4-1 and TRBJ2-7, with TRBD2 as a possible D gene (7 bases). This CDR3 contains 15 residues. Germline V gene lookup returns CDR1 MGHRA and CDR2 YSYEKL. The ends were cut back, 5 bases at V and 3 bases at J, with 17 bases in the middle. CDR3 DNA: TGCGCCAGCAGCAAGGGGGGGGACGTTTTCTACGAGCAGTACTTC. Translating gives CASSKGGDVFYEQYF.